The 10 T cell receptor beta chains listed next were all sequenced from one sample in a study of blood T cell repertoires in COVID-19. Repertoires were generated with immunoSEQ multiplex PCR, while TCRdb's copy carries only in-frame clones and drops some. Seen here are about 130,000 clones, roughly four fifths observed once, and the top ten hold 10% to 14%. Material: peripheral blood. These receptors were obtained from a human donor in a cohort sampled during active COVID-19.

In regard to this clone: At one boundary the junction diverges from the germline segment, which might be a read error. The rearrangement uses TRBV5-6 and TRBJ1-6; a possible D gene is TRBD1 (6 bases). Germline loops: CDR1 SGHDT, CDR2 YYEEEE. The CDR3 runs to 14 residues. CDR3 sequence: CASSLDSYNSPLHF. DNA of the CDR3: TGTGCCAGCAGTTTGGACAGCTATAATTCACCCCTCCACTTT.

The chain couples TRBV5-4 to TRBJ2-7; D gene uncertain. The CDR3 is 12 amino acids. Per the germline V gene, CDR1 is SGHNT and CDR2 is YYREEE (reference sequence). The V and J ends lost 1 base and 5 bases respectively, with 7 bases between them. CDR3 region: CASSLTQNEQYF. The CDR3 DNA reads as TGTGCCAGCAGCTTGACACAAAACGAGCAGTACTTC. Full variable domain (outside the CDR3, taken from reference TRBV5-4 and TRBJ2-7): ETGVTQSPTHLIKTRGQQVTLRCSSQSGHNTVSWYQQALGQGPQFIFQYYREEENGRGNFPPRFSGLQFPNYSSELNVNALELDDSALYLCASSLTQNEQYFGPGTRLTVT.

CDR3 DNA sequence: TGTGCCAGCAGTGTCCTAGGCAGATACAATGAGCAGTTCTTC. Translation: CASSVLGRYNEQFF. The chain links TRBV2 to TRBJ2-1; D is unclear. V gave up 4 bases and J gave up 4 bases, with 11 bases separating them. CDR1 and CDR2 from the germline V gene are SNHLY and FYNNEI. The CDR3 sequence is 14 residues long.

The rearrangement uses TRBV2 and TRBJ1-2, with TRBD1 identical over 7 bases. From germline, CDR1 is SNHLY and CDR2 FYNNEI. The CDR3 spans 16 residues. CDR3 loop: CESRGQKGDNNYGYTF. CDR3 nucleotides: TGTGAAAGCAGGGGACAGAAAGGGGATAATAACTATGGCTACACCTTC.

The CDR3 loop reads CASSFSGYGYTF. CDR3 DNA sequence: TGTGCCAGCAGTTTTTCAGGCTATGGCTACACCTTC. The chain combines TRBV28 with TRBJ1-2; D ambiguous. V was shortened by 3 bases and J by 4 bases, with 6 bases between the two germline ends. The CDR3 consists of 12 residues. Germline values: CDR1 MDHEN, CDR2 SYDVKM.

This chain joins TRBV4-1 and TRBJ2-3; TRBD2 matches 14 bases. Unmatched junction bases numbered 4, after V lost 4 bases and J lost 1 base. The germline CDR1 and CDR2 sequences are MGHRA and YSYEKL. This CDR3 spans 17 amino acids. The CDR3 protein is CASSRLAGGSGTDTQYF. The CDR3 DNA is TGCGCCAGCAGCCGACTAGCGGGGGGGTCGGGCACAGATACGCAGTATTTT.

V gene TRBV5-5 combines with J gene TRBJ2-1; D unclear. The V end was cut by 0 bases, the J end by 4 bases, with 8 bases between. The length of the CDR3 is 14 residues. Germline V gives CDR1 SGHKS, CDR2 YYEKEE (reference sequence). This CDR3 is CASSLGSTYNEQFF. The DNA for the CDR3 is TGTGCCAGCAGCTTGGGCTCTACGTACAATGAGCAGTTCTTC.

The rearrangement links TRBV3-1 (or the pseudogene TRBV3-2) to TRBJ2-2, with TRBD2 matching over 8 bases. This CDR3 region has 12 residues. In germline, CDR1 is LGHDT, CDR2 YNNKEL (reference sequence). J was trimmed by 14 bases and V by 6 bases; bases with no gene match: 8. This CDR3 is CASRRTSSGLFF. DNA for the CDR3: TGTGCCAGCAGACGGACTAGCTCTGGACTGTTTTTT.

In this sample, this clone turned up once. The chain is built from TRBV6-4 and TRBJ1-1; D is unresolved. The CDR3 totals 14 residues. Trimming cost V 0 bases and J 4 bases, with 9 bases left between them. Germline V gene sequence: CDR1 MRHNA, CDR2 SNTAGT. In DNA form, the CDR3 reads TGTGCCAGCAGTGACTCCAATCGAGGCACTGAAGCTTTCTTT. It encodes CASSDSNRGTEAFF.

This clone is deemed medium-sized. The V and J genes are TRBV5-1 and TRBJ2-1; 11 bases are a match to TRBD1. Germline V gives CDR1 SGHRS, CDR2 YFSETQ. The CDR3 has 15 amino acids. V lost 3 bases to trimming and J lost 8 bases; unmatched junction nucleotides: 7. The CDR3 bases are TGCGCCAGCAGCTCCCGGGACAGGGGGAGTCATGAGCAGTTCTTC. Translating gives CASSSRDRGSHEQFF.